The 27 T cell receptor beta chains below were found in one sample sequenced in a study of CD8 T cells in ankylosing spondylitis. TCRdb recomputed calls from the 5' RACE reads with MiXCR, one row per CDR3 protein. The table lists about 240,000 distinct CDR3 sequences, roughly 10% of them singletons. Sequenced sample: blood, either unsorted or a sorted T cell fraction (not recorded which). The receptors originated from a male donor with ankylosing spondylitis or in good health (not recorded which).

This clonotype was seen only a few times. This CDR3 reads CASSEMLAGGLDEQFF. In DNA form, the CDR3 reads TGCGCCAGCAGTGAGATGCTAGCGGGGGGGCTCGATGAGCAGTTCTTC. This chain links TRBV10-2 with TRBJ2-1, with 12 nucleotides matching TRBD2. The CDR3 totals 16 residues. The V and J ends lost 2 bases and 8 bases, in that order; junction bases with no gene match: 7. Looked up from germline, CDR1 is WSHSY and CDR2 is SAAADI.

This clonotype was recorded many times. The gene calls are TRBV7-9 and TRBJ2-2; D possibly corresponds to TRBD2 (6 bases). Germline V gene sequence: CDR1 SEHNR, CDR2 FQNEAQ (reference sequence). The CDR3 is made up of 15 amino acids. V was shortened by 8 bases and J by 1 base, with 14 bases between the two germline ends. CDR3 bases: TGTGCCAGCCAAGGAGGGACTCAGAACACCGGGGAGCTGTTTTTT. It encodes CASQGGTQNTGELFF.

This clonotype showed up many times. This rearrangement joins TRBV12-3 or TRBV12-4 to TRBJ1-2; weak D call: TRBD1 (6 bases). V was shortened by 5 bases and J by 8 bases, with 15 bases between the two germline ends. The CDR3 has 13 amino acids. CDR3 nucleotides: TGTGCCAGCAGTGGGGGGAGGGGGGAAGGCTACACCTTC. It is translated as CASSGGRGEGYTF.

This clonotype has more than one count but fewer than ten. V is TRBV11-2 and J is TRBJ2-7; tentatively, D is TRBD2 (6 bases). This CDR3 has 14 residues. V lost 3 bases, J lost 3 bases, and 12 bases lay in between. Germline loops: CDR1 SGHAT, CDR2 FQNNGV. The CDR3 reads CASSFGTGFYEQYF. The DNA of the CDR3 is TGTGCCAGCAGCTTCGGGACTGGATTCTACGAGCAGTACTTC.

This clonotype was found a few times. The J gene is TRBJ2-7, the V gene TRBV20-1, with D unclear. In germline, CDR1 is DFQATT, CDR2 SNEGSKA (reference sequence). V was shortened by 5 bases and J by 0 bases, with 8 bases between the two germline ends. The CDR3 runs to 12 residues. CDR3 loop: CSAAPSSYEQYF. In DNA form, the CDR3 reads TGCAGTGCTGCCCCGAGCTCCTACGAGCAGTACTTC.

This clonotype was seen ten or more times. This chain joins TRBV12-5 and TRBJ1-5, with D possibly TRBD1 on 5 matching bases. There are 17 residues in the CDR3. CDR1 and CDR2 (germline): LGHNT, FRNRAP. With 7 bases removed from V and 3 bases from J, the gap between germline ends came to 22 bases. CDR3 sequence: CASADPQGNVINQPQHF. In DNA form, the CDR3 reads TGTGCTAGTGCCGATCCTCAGGGTAACGTAATCAATCAGCCCCAGCATTTT.

This rearrangement joins TRBV18 to TRBJ1-1; 11 nucleotides align to TRBD1. The V and J ends lost 5 bases and 7 bases, in that order; junction bases with no gene match: 6. In germline, CDR1 is KGHSH, CDR2 LQKENI. This CDR3 is built from 14 residues. CDR3 region: CASSVDRGQDEAFF. Written as DNA, the CDR3 is TGTGCCAGCTCAGTGGACAGGGGGCAGGATGAAGCTTTCTTT.

This clonotype was seen ten or more times. The chain couples TRBV12-3 or TRBV12-4 to TRBJ2-5; 9 bases are a match to TRBD2. This CDR3 has 15 residues. V lost 7 bases to trimming and J lost 5 bases; unmatched junction nucleotides: 11. The CDR3 DNA reads as TGTGCCAGCACAGCTAGCGGGACCCGGAGGGAGACCCAGTACTTC. As protein: CASTASGTRRETQYF.

This clonotype turned up a few times. The chain links TRBV20-1 to TRBJ2-5; D is possibly TRBD1 (5 bases). CDR1 and CDR2 from the germline V gene are DFQATT and SNEGSKA (reference sequence). Trimming left V 8 bases short and J 2 bases short, with 9 bases between. The CDR3 is made up of 11 amino acids. The CDR3 DNA is TGCAGTTTCGACAGTCAAGAGACCCAGTACTTC. As protein: CSFDSQETQYF.

In its sample, this clonotype was seen many times. CDR3 nucleotide sequence: TGTGCCAGCAGCAGGGACAGGAGGAAGACCCAGTACTTC. It translates to CASSRDRRKTQYF. The chain joins TRBV5-5 to TRBJ2-5; 8 nucleotides line up with TRBD1. Germline CDR1 reads SGHKS; CDR2 reads YYEKEE (reference sequence). V gave up 4 bases and J gave up 6 bases; unmatched junction bases: 5. This CDR3 spans 13 amino acids.

The V call is TRBV12-3 or TRBV12-4, the J call TRBJ1-3; D remains ambiguous. This CDR3 is 15 amino acids long. V was trimmed by 2 bases and J by 0 bases, leaving 8 bases between them. In DNA, the CDR3 is TGTGCCAGCAGTTTAATTCTCAGCTCTGGAAACACCATATATTTT. Encoded protein: CASSLILSSGNTIYF.

In its sample, this clonotype was seen many times. DNA for the CDR3: TGTGCCACCAGCAGAGATCAGCGATCGGGACGAAACTACGAGCAGTACTTC. This encodes CATSRDQRSGRNYEQYF. This chain connects TRBV15 to TRBJ2-7, with D perhaps assigned TRBD1 or TRBD2 (5 bases each). The V gene's germline CDR1 is LNHNV and CDR2 YYDKDF (reference sequence). V dropped 0 bases and J dropped 3 bases, with 18 bases sitting between them. This CDR3 contains 17 residues. Filled out from reference TRBV15 and TRBJ2-7, the complete variable domain reads DAMVIQNPRYQVTQFGKPVTLSCSQTLNHNVMYWYQQKSSQAPKLLFHYYDKDFNNEADTPDNFQSRRPNTSFCFLDIRSPGLGDTAMYLCATSRDQRSGRNYEQYFGPGTRLTVT.

At least ten counts were recorded for this clonotype. The chain uses TRBV28 and TRBJ2-7; 9 bases agree with TRBD2. This CDR3 contains 12 residues. CDR1 and CDR2 from the germline V gene are MDHEN and SYDVKM. With 4 bases clipped from V and 13 bases from J, the junction kept 8 bases outside the gene matches. CDR3 coding DNA: TGTGCCAGCAGTTCGCCCCAACTAGCGGGTTACTTC. Protein: CASSSPQLAGYF.

This clonotype was observed many times. The chain recombines TRBV7-2 with TRBJ1-1, with D unresolved. Germline V CDR1 and CDR2: SGHTA, FQGNSA. The CDR3 runs to 15 residues. V lost 4 bases, J lost 0 bases, and 12 bases lay in between. CDR3 DNA sequence: TGTGCCAGCAGCTCCTGGTCAGTGATGAACACTGAAGCTTTCTTT. Translation gives CASSSWSVMNTEAFF.

The gene calls are TRBV6-2 or TRBV6-3 and TRBJ2-1; 8 nucleotides line up with TRBD2. CDR3 length equals 15 residues. With 3 bases clipped from V and 3 bases from J, the junction kept 4 bases outside the gene matches. Germline CDR1 MNHEY, CDR2 SVGEGT. The chain's CDR3 is CASSYTRGGYNEQFF. The DNA of the CDR3 is TGTGCCAGCAGTTATACCCGGGGGGGCTACAATGAGCAGTTCTTC.

The chain couples TRBV15 to TRBJ1-1; D ambiguous. This CDR3 is 12 amino acids long. Trimming took off 0 bases at V and 6 bases at J, with 5 bases between the two ends. Germline assignment: CDR1 LNHNV and CDR2 YYDKDF (reference sequence). The CDR3 DNA is TGTGCCACCAGCAGAGAAACGGCTGAAGCTTTCTTT. Amino acids: CATSRETAEAFF. Full variable domain (outside the CDR3, taken from reference TRBV15 and TRBJ1-1): DAMVIQNPRYQVTQFGKPVTLSCSQTLNHNVMYWYQQKSSQAPKLLFHYYDKDFNNEADTPDNFQSRRPNTSFCFLDIRSPGLGDTAMYLCATSRETAEAFFGQGTRLTVV.

Ten or more counts support this clonotype. The chain uses TRBV29-1 and TRBJ2-3, with a possible D match to TRBD2 (6 bases). There are 13 residues in the CDR3. Germline CDR1 and CDR2: SQVTM and ANQGSEA. V lost 1 base and J lost 1, with 6 bases in between. The chain's CDR3 is CSVEGGGTDTQYF. The CDR3 DNA is TGCAGCGTTGAAGGGGGGGGCACAGATACGCAGTATTTT.

This clonotype was seen repeatedly, ten times or more. The chain combines TRBV2 with TRBJ1-1; D perhaps matches TRBD1 (6 bases). Germline-derived CDR1 and CDR2 are SNHLY and FYNNEI. With 5 bases removed from V and 1 base from J, the gap between germline ends came to 8 bases. The CDR3 has 13 residues. As DNA, the CDR3 is TGTGCCAGCAGTATACAGGGGAACACTGAAGCTTTCTTT. Protein product: CASSIQGNTEAFF.

This clonotype was detected many times. The CDR3 DNA is TGCGCCAGCAGTGAGCACCGGGGCGAGCAGTACTTC. Protein product: CASSEHRGEQYF. This sequence joins TRBV10-1 and TRBJ2-7; maybe TRBD2 (5 bases). Germline V gives CDR1 WNHNN, CDR2 SYGVQD (reference sequence). The CDR3 covers 12 residues. The V end lost 2 bases, the J end lost 6 bases, and 8 bases lay between the germline ends.

The chain uses TRBV7-9 and TRBJ2-1, with TRBD2 matching over 8 bases. There are 13 residues in the CDR3. With V trimmed by 1 base and J by 10 bases, 3 bases remained unmatched. CDR1 and CDR2 (germline): SEHNR, FQNEAQ (reference sequence). CDR3 coding DNA: TGTGCCAGCAGCTTAGTTTCTAGCGGGGAGCAGTTCTTC. This encodes CASSLVSSGEQFF.

This clonotype was seen many times. This chain links TRBV20-1 with TRBJ2-3; D unresolved. The CDR3 is 14 amino acids. The V end lost 3 bases, the J end lost 5 bases, and 15 bases lay between the germline ends. CDR1 and CDR2 (germline): DFQATT, SNEGSKA (reference sequence). CDR3: CSASLLAAVDTQYF. The CDR3 nucleotides read TGCAGTGCTAGCCTTTTGGCAGCAGTAGATACGCAGTATTTT.

This clonotype was observed a few times. The V call is TRBV11-2, the J call TRBJ2-5; tentatively, D is TRBD1 (6 bases). The CDR3 is 14 residues long. V dropped 3 bases and J dropped 6 bases, with 14 bases sitting between them. Germline V gives CDR1 SGHAT, CDR2 FQNNGV. The CDR3 DNA sequence: TGTGCCAGCAGCTTTAACAGGGCGGCGAAGACCCAGTACTTC. Translating gives CASSFNRAAKTQYF.

This clonotype came up a few times. V gene TRBV5-1 combines with J gene TRBJ1-2; D is uncertain. This CDR3 contains 18 residues. Germline V gene data show CDR1 as SGHRS and CDR2 as YFSETQ. V lost 4 bases and J 3 bases, leaving 25 bases between the germline ends. The CDR3 DNA reads as TGCGCCAGCAGCCCCATCATTATCGACAAACCGGAGGACTATGGCTACACCTTC. Translation: CASSPIIIDKPEDYGYTF.

V is TRBV29-1 and J is TRBJ2-1; D gene uncertain. CDR3 size: 14 residues. The V gene lost 3 bases and the J gene lost 5 bases, with 14 bases spanning the gap. Germline lookup yields CDR1 SQVTM and CDR2 ANQGSEA. The CDR3 spells CSVDGRPTNNEQFF. As DNA, the CDR3 is TGCAGCGTTGACGGGCGACCTACGAACAATGAGCAGTTCTTC.

At least ten counts were recorded for this clonotype. This chain joins TRBV9 and TRBJ2-1; 7 bases fit TRBD2. Trimming took 0 bases from V and 2 from J; bases not matched to a gene: 5. CDR1 SGDLS and CDR2 YYNGEE come from the germline V gene. The CDR3 is made up of 16 amino acids. CDR3 bases: TGTGCCAGCAGCGTAGAACTAGCGCCTACCTACAATGAGCAGTTCTTC. Its protein is CASSVELAPTYNEQFF.

Regarding this clonotype: A junction boundary mismatches the germline segment, possibly from a read error. V and J are TRBV7-9 and TRBJ1-1; D gene uncertain. The CDR3 has 13 amino acids. The V gene's germline CDR1 is SEHNR and CDR2 FQNEAQ (reference sequence). The CDR3 protein is CASNLVRNTEAFF. The CDR3 DNA follows: TGTGCCAGCAACTTAGTCAGGAACACTGAAGCTTTCTTT.

V and J are TRBV18 and TRBJ2-1; D is unresolved. V was shortened by 4 bases and J by 5 bases, with 9 bases between the two germline ends. Per the germline V gene, CDR1 is KGHSH and CDR2 is LQKENI. The CDR3 contains 13 residues. The DNA of the CDR3 is TGTGCCAGCTCACTAGGGTATGACAATGAGCAGTTCTTC. Protein sequence: CASSLGYDNEQFF.